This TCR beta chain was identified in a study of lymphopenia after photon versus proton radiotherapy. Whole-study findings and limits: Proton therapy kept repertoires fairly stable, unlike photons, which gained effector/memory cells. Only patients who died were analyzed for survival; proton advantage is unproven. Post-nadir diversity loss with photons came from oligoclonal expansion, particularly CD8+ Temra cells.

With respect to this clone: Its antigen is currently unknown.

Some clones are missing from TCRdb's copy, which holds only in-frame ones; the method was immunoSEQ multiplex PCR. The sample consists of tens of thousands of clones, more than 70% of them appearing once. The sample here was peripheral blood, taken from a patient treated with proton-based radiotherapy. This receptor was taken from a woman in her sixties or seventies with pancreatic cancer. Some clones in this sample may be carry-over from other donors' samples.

In DNA form, the CDR3 reads TGTGCCAGCAGGAGCGGGAGAAATCATGAGCAGTTCTTC. Its translation is CASRSGRNHEQFF. The rearrangement links TRBV25-1 to TRBJ2-1; TRBD2 matches 8 bases. J gave up 8 bases and V 6 bases, and 6 bases lay outside the gene matches. This CDR3 comprises 13 residues. The germline CDR1 and CDR2 sequences are MGHDK and SYGVNS.